In its sample, the clone carrying this TCR beta chain was seen a few times. The data belong to a study of T cell responses to AZD1222 COVID-19 vaccine. V lost 1 base and J lost 9; bases outside the gene matches: 5. The germline V gene encodes CDR1 SGHTA and CDR2 FQGTGA. This CDR3 spans 15 amino acids. Data came from immunoSEQ multiplex PCR; TCRdb stores just in-frame clones and leaves some out. The sample includes about 190,000 clones, about nine tenths seen only once; the top ten take 2.5% to 3%. This clonotype was sampled from an adult in good health. Source: peripheral blood, taken on day 0 of MenACWY control vaccination. J is TRBJ1-6 and V is TRBV7-3; TRBD1 agrees at 8 bases. CDR3 sequence (DNA): TGTGCCAGCAGCTTAAGTGGACAGGGAGGTTCACCCCTCCACTTT. Translating it yields CASSLSGQGGSPLHF.